What follows are 25 T cell receptor beta chains derived from one specimen sequenced in a study of blood T cell repertoires in COVID-19. Some clones are missing from TCRdb's copy, which holds only in-frame ones; the method was immunoSEQ multiplex PCR. The sample includes about 160,000 clones, over 85% of them seen just once. The sample taken for sequencing was peripheral blood. These receptor sequences come from a man in his 60s with active or convalescent COVID-19.

The chain employs TRBV27 and TRBJ1-4, with 9 bases that match TRBD1. Losses at the gene ends were 6 bases for V and 10 bases for J; bases not matched to a gene: 12. Germline CDR1 and CDR2: MNHEY and SMNVEV (reference sequence). The CDR3 consists of 15 residues. CDR3 loop: CASSTVQGAKRKLFF. The CDR3 DNA sequence: TGTGCCAGCAGCACCGTACAGGGGGCCAAGCGAAAACTGTTTTTT.

The rearrangement joins TRBV12-5 to TRBJ2-3, with D possibly matching TRBD1 (6 bases). Trimming stripped 6 bases from V and 4 bases from J, with 14 bases between. CDR1 and CDR2 (germline): LGHNT, FRNRAP. This CDR3 is 14 amino acids long. CDR3 region: CASGPQGIADTQYF. The CDR3 coding sequence is TGTGCTAGTGGACCTCAGGGGATTGCAGATACGCAGTATTTT.

V gene TRBV29-1 combines with J gene TRBJ2-7; D is perhaps TRBD1 (5 bases). CDR1 is SQVTM and CDR2 is ANQGSEA in the germline V gene. V dropped 4 bases and J dropped 2 bases, with 9 bases sitting between them. This CDR3 comprises 12 residues. The CDR3 DNA sequence: TGCAGCGTTGTTCAGGGAACCTACGAGCAGTACTTC. Translation: CSVVQGTYEQYF.

V usage is TRBV5-6 and J usage is TRBJ1-1, with TRBD1 as a possible D gene (5 bases). Trimming stripped 6 bases from V and 6 bases from J, with 15 bases between. This CDR3 is 13 amino acids long. The germline V gene has CDR1 SGHDT and CDR2 YYEEEE. CDR3 protein: CASNLQGTAEAFF. DNA for the CDR3: TGTGCCAGCAACCTTCAGGGTACCGCTGAAGCTTTCTTT.

The CDR3 reads CASKEPGTRRDTQYF. The CDR3 nucleotides read TGTGCCAGCAAGGAACCCGGGACTAGGAGGGATACGCAGTATTTT. The chain recombines TRBV6-5 with TRBJ2-3; 8 bases match TRBD2. V shed 7 bases, J shed 6 bases, and the junction held 12 bases outside the gene matches. The CDR3 consists of 15 residues. CDR1 and CDR2 (germline): MNHEY, SVGAGI.

The CDR3 DNA is TGTGCCTGGAGTCGCAGGGGGCTTGAAGCTTTCTTT. Protein: CAWSRRGLEAFF. The rearrangement joins TRBV30 to TRBJ1-1; TRBD1 aligns across 8 bases. The length of the CDR3 is 12 residues. Germline V gives CDR1 GTSNPN, CDR2 SVGIG (reference sequence). With 2 bases clipped from V and 7 bases from J, the junction kept 3 bases outside the gene matches.

The chain joins TRBV27 to TRBJ2-1; 11 positions agree with TRBD1. Germline CDR1 and CDR2: MNHEY and SMNVEV (reference sequence). V was pared by 6 bases and J by 6 bases, with 7 bases of the junction left unmatched. The CDR3 is 15 residues long. The CDR3 sequence: CASRDPGQGGNEQFF. CDR3 nucleotides: TGTGCCAGCAGGGACCCGGGACAGGGGGGCAATGAGCAGTTCTTC.

This chain joins TRBV7-9 and TRBJ1-1; tentative D call: TRBD1 (5 bases). The germline V gene encodes CDR1 SEHNR and CDR2 FQNEAQ (reference sequence). The CDR3 is 14 residues long. The CDR3 is CVLGGRTRNTEAFF. As DNA, the CDR3 is TGTGTTCTGGGGGGACGGACCCGGAACACTGAAGCTTTCTTT.

Of note for this clone: Distinct nucleotide sequences in the sample also encode this CDR3. The chain uses TRBV5-1 and TRBJ1-1; D is ambiguous. The CDR3 contains 13 residues. V gave up 0 bases and J gave up 5 bases, with 8 bases separating them. Germline CDR1 is SGHRS and CDR2 is YFSETQ. DNA for the CDR3: TGCGCCAGCAGCTTGGGAGGTGGTACTGAAGCTTTCTTT. This translates into CASSLGGGTEAFF.

The CDR3 nucleotides are TGTGCCAGTAACCTAGACAGGGCTAATAGCAATCAGCCCCAGCATTTT. Its translation is CASNLDRANSNQPQHF. J is TRBJ1-5 and V is TRBV19; TRBD1 aligns across 7 bases. This CDR3 is 16 amino acids long. V was clipped by 7 bases and J by 0 bases; unmatched bases: 9. Germline loops: CDR1 LNHDA, CDR2 SQIVND (reference sequence).

This clone was seen only once. This chain links TRBV3-1 (or the pseudogene TRBV3-2) with TRBJ1-3, with D unclear. The V and J ends lost 6 bases and 6 bases respectively, with 6 bases between them. CDR3 length: 11 amino acids. The V gene's germline CDR1 is LGHDT and CDR2 YNNKEL (reference sequence). For the CDR3, the DNA is TGTGCCAGCAGTACAGAAAACACCATATATTTT. This sequence encodes CASSTENTIYF.

This clone was observed a few times. V usage is TRBV9 and J usage is TRBJ1-1; D may be TRBD1 (5 bases). CDR1 and CDR2 from the germline V gene are SGDLS and YYNGEE. V shed 3 bases and J shed 1 base, with 10 bases lying between them. The length of the CDR3 is 14 residues. CDR3 bases: TGTGCCAGCAGCGCCCAGGGTAGGAACACTGAAGCTTTCTTT. Translating it yields CASSAQGRNTEAFF.

The V call is TRBV14, the J call TRBJ2-1; D remains unclear. Germline V gene lookup returns CDR1 SGHDN and CDR2 FVKESK. Trimming stripped 5 bases from V and 8 bases from J, with 10 bases between. The CDR3 loop spans 12 amino acids. CDR3 in amino acids: CASSKTNYEQFF. The CDR3 bases are TGTGCCAGCAGCAAAACGAACTATGAGCAGTTCTTC.

J is TRBJ2-7 and V is TRBV27, with TRBD2 as a possible D gene (6 bases). Germline V gene lookup returns CDR1 MNHEY and CDR2 SMNVEV (reference sequence). The CDR3 runs to 16 residues. V shed 7 bases and J shed 2 bases, with 21 bases lying between them. CDR3 amino acids: CASTKRLGGQTYEQYF. In DNA form, the CDR3 reads TGTGCCAGCACCAAAAGACTAGGCGGGCAGACCTACGAGCAGTACTTC.

This clone was observed a single time. One end of the junction is discordant with germline, which a read error may explain. The chain has TRBV5-3 and TRBJ1-5; 7 bases match TRBD1. TRBV5-3 is given ORF status, its function remaining uncertain. The CDR3 is made up of 13 amino acids. The CDR3 protein is CNRQGSSNQPQHF. CDR3 in DNA: TGCAATCGACAGGGCTCAAGCAATCAGCCCCAGCATTTT.

This rearrangement joins TRBV29-1 to TRBJ2-1, with D possibly TRBD2 on 5 matching bases. The V end was cut by 4 bases, the J end by 5 bases, with 12 bases between. The CDR3 has 13 amino acids. Germline assignment: CDR1 SQVTM and CDR2 ANQGSEA. CDR3 nucleotide sequence: TGCAGCGTTGGAGACGGGAATAACAATGAGCAGTTCTTC. Translating it yields CSVGDGNNNEQFF.

The rearrangement uses TRBV6-5 and TRBJ2-7; 8 bases align to TRBD2. Per germline, CDR1 MNHEY and CDR2 SVGAGI. There are 14 residues in the CDR3. With V trimmed by 5 bases and J by 4 bases, 7 bases remained unmatched. The CDR3: CASSPGLDPYEQYF. The CDR3 DNA follows: TGTGCCAGCAGTCCGGGACTAGATCCTTACGAGCAGTACTTC.

This sequence joins TRBV6-5 and TRBJ2-7, with TRBD2 identical over 7 bases. Germline V lookup: CDR1 MNHEY, CDR2 SVGAGI. The CDR3 totals 15 residues. With V trimmed by 7 bases and J by 1 base, 10 bases remained unmatched. CDR3 sequence reads: CASTRGGTPSYEQYF. CDR3 nucleotide sequence: TGTGCCAGCACGAGGGGAGGGACCCCTTCCTACGAGCAGTACTTC.

CDR3 DNA: TGTGCCAGTAGTGCCAATACAAGGAACACTGAAGCTTTCTTT. Translated, it gives CASSANTRNTEAFF. The rearrangement uses TRBV19 and TRBJ1-1, with D uncertain. Germline CDR1 LNHDA, CDR2 SQIVND (reference sequence). This CDR3 is built from 14 residues. V dropped 5 bases and J dropped 1 base, with 11 bases sitting between them.

Concerning this clone itself: The same CDR3 arises from other DNA sequences in this sample as well. This chain links TRBV5-1 with TRBJ2-2; a weak D match, TRBD1 (6 bases). Germline values: CDR1 SGHRS, CDR2 YFSETQ. Trimming cost V 2 bases and J 2 bases, with 10 bases left between them. This CDR3 comprises 15 residues. CDR3 nucleotides: TGCGCCAGCAGCTTAGGACAGACTAACACCGGGGAGCTGTTTTTT. It translates to CASSLGQTNTGELFF.

The rearrangement uses TRBV11-2 and TRBJ2-7; 8 nucleotides agree with TRBD1. Germline V CDR1 and CDR2: SGHAT, FQNNGV. The length of the CDR3 is 20 residues. V trimming: 0 bases; J trimming: 0 bases; junction bases outside the gene matches: 16. The CDR3 loop reads CASSLEAVRGQLGSSYEQYF. CDR3 coding DNA: TGTGCCAGCAGCTTAGAGGCAGTCAGGGGGCAGCTGGGTAGCTCCTACGAGCAGTACTTC.

In this sample, this clone turned up once. The J gene is TRBJ1-3, the V gene TRBV19; 10 nucleotides agree with TRBD1. This CDR3 is built from 15 residues. Germline values: CDR1 LNHDA, CDR2 SQIVND (reference sequence). V gave up 5 bases and J gave up 4 bases; unmatched junction bases: 5. In nucleotides, the CDR3 is TGTGCCAGTAGTCCGGGACAGGGGAACGGAAACACCATATATTTT. Residues: CASSPGQGNGNTIYF.

The chain recombines TRBV14 with TRBJ2-1; D perhaps matches TRBD1 (5 bases). Germline lookup yields CDR1 SGHDN and CDR2 FVKESK. V was shortened by 4 bases and J by 0 bases, with 19 bases between the two germline ends. The CDR3 is made up of 18 amino acids. The CDR3: CASSRQRGRRSSYNEQFF. The CDR3 DNA reads TGTGCCAGCAGCCGACAAAGGGGCAGGCGGAGCTCCTACAATGAGCAGTTCTTC.

The table lists this clone with a few counts. This chain connects TRBV18 to TRBJ2-2; TRBD1 matches 7 bases. V shed 2 bases, J shed 6 bases, and the junction held 3 bases outside the gene matches. The CDR3 totals 14 residues. Germline V CDR1 and CDR2: KGHSH, LQKENI. The CDR3 nucleotides read TGTGCCAGCTCACCAAGCAGGGGGTCCGGGGAGCTGTTTTTT. This encodes CASSPSRGSGELFF.

This rearrangement joins TRBV7-8 to TRBJ2-2; TRBD2 matches 14 bases. Germline V CDR1 and CDR2: SGHVS, FQNEAQ. This CDR3 is built from 17 residues. Losses at the gene ends were 5 bases for V and 9 bases for J; bases not matched to a gene: 11. The CDR3 region has the DNA TGTGCCAGCAGCACCAGTGGGACTAGCGGGAGCGGCTGGGAGCTGTTTTTT. Residues: CASSTSGTSGSGWELFF.